This TCR beta chain was profiled in a study of blood T cell repertoires in COVID-19. Turning to the study itself: Specimens from acute and convalescent COVID-19 originated in the United States, Italy and Spain.

A COVID-19 case had been met by exposed participants during the 2 weeks before study entry. Measured with immunoSEQ multiplex PCR; TCRdb has only the in-frame clones, and not every one. This sample has 350,000 or so clones, with 88% found just once. The CDR3 contains 14 residues. From germline, CDR1 is MNHEY and CDR2 SVGAGI. J lost 6 bases, V lost 5 bases, and 7 bases had no gene match. This receptor was taken from a woman aged 30 to 39 who had been exposed to COVID-19. What was sequenced was PBMCs or T cells enriched from blood (not recorded which). The J gene is TRBJ1-3, the V gene TRBV6-5, with 7 nucleotides matching TRBD1. Written as DNA, the CDR3 is TGTGCCAGCAGTCGAGACAGGGTTGAAAACACCATATATTTT. Encoded protein: CASSRDRVENTIYF.